Listed below are T cell receptor beta chains from one sample, sequenced in a study of control samples from healthy donors and cancer patients. Here immunoSEQ multiplex PCR was the method, and the copy in TCRdb shows in-frame clones only, minus some. In the table there are roughly 140,000 clones, 93% of which are singletons. The sequenced sample consisted of blood. These TCRs come from a man aged 50 or older in good health. CDR3s include the opening cysteine and the closing phenylalanine or tryptophan.

J gene: TRBJ2-6; V gene: TRBV2; CDR3 protein: CASKGGSGANVLTF
J gene: TRBJ2-7; V gene: TRBV2; CDR3 protein: CASSHRDLSSYEQYF
J gene: TRBJ1-4; V gene: TRBV12-3/TRBV12-4; CDR3 protein: CASSLPGEGKLFF
J gene: TRBJ2-3; V gene: TRBV28; CDR3 protein: CASSFGGRGGDTQYF
J gene: TRBJ1-2; V gene: TRBV10-3; CDR3 protein: CAISESLGHLNYGYTF
J gene: TRBJ1-5; V gene: TRBV27; CDR3 protein: CASSPRRAQSNQPQHF
J gene: TRBJ2-5; V gene: TRBV6-5; CDR3 protein: CASRTAYQETQYF
J gene: TRBJ2-4; V gene: TRBV3-1/TRBV3-2; CDR3 protein: CASSQDFPGDQYF
J gene: TRBJ1-3; V gene: TRBV28; CDR3 protein: CASSYEQGEGNTIYF
J gene: TRBJ2-7; V gene: TRBV7-9; CDR3 protein: CASSLHKGLSPNEQYF
J gene: TRBJ2-2; V gene: TRBV6-4; CDR3 protein: CASSDSITTGELFF
J gene: TRBJ2-2; V gene: TRBV5-1; CDR3 protein: CASSPDKGWDTGELFF
J gene: TRBJ1-2; V gene: TRBV10-3; CDR3 protein: CAITGRDKSYGYTF